This TCR beta chain was found in a study of T-cell memory formation after mild COVID-19. Study observations and caveats: Unconfirmed was the SARS-CoV-2 specificity of second-wave clones that peaked on day 37.

Trimming stripped 0 bases from V and 8 bases from J, with 12 bases between. This CDR3 region has 14 residues. Germline V gene sequence: CDR1 SGDLS, CDR2 YYNGEE. This clonotype was observed a few times. No antigen is known for it. TCRdb itself ran the 5' RACE reads through MiXCR, one entry per CDR3 protein. The table has about 400,000 distinct CDR3 sequences, 24% seen once. Sequencing was performed on PBMCs or a T cell subset sorted from them (not recorded which). The source is an adult woman who had mild COVID-19 (a few samples of this study predate the infection). Cell type and time point are not known. The chain couples TRBV9 to TRBJ2-1; D may be TRBD1 (6 bases). The CDR3 DNA follows: TGTGCCAGCAGCGTAGAGGGGGTGTACGATGAGCAGTTCTTC. Its protein is CASSVEGVYDEQFF. Combining the CDR3 with reference TRBV9 and TRBJ2-1 gives the whole variable domain DSGVTQTPKHLITATGQRVTLRCSPRSGDLSVYWYQQSLDQGLQFLIQYYNGEERAKGNILERFSAQQFPDLHSELNLSSLELGDSALYFCASSVEGVYDEQFFGPGTRLTVL.